This entry concerns a single T cell receptor (beta chain). Its target is unknown. CDR3 length: 16 residues. J was trimmed by 6 bases and V by 5 bases; bases with no gene match: 10. CDR1 SEHNR and CDR2 FQNEAQ come from the germline V gene (reference sequence). The study recruited healthy Caucasian donors from Russia who were aged about 6 to 95. Each sample had at least 7 million PBMCs isolated. The source of the sample is a study of blood T cells in healthy people across ages. Overall study results and limits: TCR beta diversity was tightly associated with the proportion of naive T cells.

It was with a sample-barcoded 5' primer and a J-beta primer mix that a second PCR of about 7 to 12 cycles was run. Every sample returned 2.5 million or more CDR3-containing paired-end reads. Each CDR3 protein is one row after TCRdb ran MiXCR on the 5' RACE reads. The repertoire holds about 780,000 distinct CDR3 sequences, with 46% as singletons. Sequencing used blood. V usage is TRBV7-9 and J usage is TRBJ2-1; 10 bases match TRBD2. This sequence was found in a man at least 80 years old in good health. In DNA form, the CDR3 reads TGTGCCAGCAGCGCCCGCCGGACTAGCGGATTCAATGAGCAGTTCTTC. This gives the protein CASSARRTSGFNEQFF.